This is a list of T cell receptor beta chains from one sample in a study of cytomegalovirus exposure and HLA in healthy donors. Measured with immunoSEQ multiplex PCR; TCRdb has only the in-frame clones, and not every one. The sample lists 150,000 to 250,000 clones, roughly four fifths occurring once. Sequenced sample: PBMCs. The receptors here all came from a man between 25 and 39 years old in good health and CMV-seronegative. Both conserved end residues are part of each CDR3. The order of the fields is CDR3 length, V gene, D gene, clone size, J gene, CDR3 protein, CDR3 DNA. D genes are given only for firm matches. Clone size is stated in some rows and not others, as once, few, many or a class when expanded.

CDR3 length: 14
V gene: TRBV4-1
D gene: .
clone size: once
J gene: TRBJ2-5
CDR3 protein: CASSQQLFQETQYF
CDR3 DNA: TGCGCCAGCAGCCAGCAACTCTTCCAAGAGACCCAGTACTTC

CDR3 length: 15
V gene: TRBV9
D gene: TRBD2
clone size: .
J gene: TRBJ2-2
CDR3 protein: CASSVSGGTSGELFF
CDR3 DNA: TGTGCCAGCAGCGTATCCGGGGGGACTTCCGGGGAGCTGTTTTTT

CDR3 length: 15
V gene: TRBV21-1
D gene: .
clone size: .
J gene: TRBJ2-7
CDR3 protein: CASPNETSGGYEQYF
CDR3 DNA: TGTGCCAGCCCTAACGAGACTAGCGGGGGCTACGAGCAGTACTTC

CDR3 length: 13
V gene: TRBV6-1
D gene: TRBD1
clone size: .
J gene: TRBJ2-7
CDR3 protein: CATEGQSRSEQYF
CDR3 DNA: TGTGCCACCGAGGGACAGTCCCGTAGTGAGCAGTACTTC

CDR3 length: 14
V gene: TRBV5-1
D gene: .
clone size: .
J gene: TRBJ1-1
CDR3 protein: CASSPLTANTEAFF
CDR3 DNA: TGCGCCAGCAGCCCGTTGACAGCGAACACTGAAGCTTTCTTT

CDR3 length: 12
V gene: TRBV29-1
D gene: .
clone size: few
J gene: TRBJ2-7
CDR3 protein: CSVQQGSYEQYF
CDR3 DNA: TGCAGCGTGCAACAGGGTTCCTACGAGCAGTACTTC

CDR3 length: 14
V gene: TRBV11-2
D gene: .
clone size: .
J gene: TRBJ2-3
CDR3 protein: CASSDTRAPAGQYF
CDR3 DNA: TGTGCCAGCAGCGACACGCGCGCTCCAGCGGGGCAGTATTTT

CDR3 length: 16
V gene: TRBV7-6
D gene: .
clone size: once
J gene: TRBJ2-3
CDR3 protein: CASSARGPLPTDTQYF
CDR3 DNA: TGTGCCAGCAGCGCCAGGGGTCCCTTGCCCACAGATACGCAGTATTTT

CDR3 length: 15
V gene: TRBV11-2
D gene: TRBD2
clone size: few
J gene: TRBJ2-1
CDR3 protein: CASSIERGPYNEQFF
CDR3 DNA: TGTGCCAGCAGCATCGAGCGGGGGCCATACAATGAGCAGTTCTTC

CDR3 length: 14
V gene: TRBV5-6
D gene: .
clone size: .
J gene: TRBJ1-1
CDR3 protein: CASGPRVLNTEAFF
CDR3 DNA: TGTGCCAGCGGACCCAGGGTCCTAAACACTGAAGCTTTCTTT

CDR3 length: 14
V gene: TRBV25-1
D gene: TRBD1
clone size: .
J gene: TRBJ1-1
CDR3 protein: CASTLGQASTEAFF
CDR3 DNA: TGTGCCAGCACTCTAGGACAGGCTAGCACTGAAGCTTTCTTT

CDR3 length: 15
V gene: TRBV2
D gene: .
clone size: .
J gene: TRBJ2-1
CDR3 protein: CASRHGQNSYNEQFF
CDR3 DNA: TGTGCCAGCAGACACGGACAGAACTCCTACAATGAGCAGTTCTTC

CDR3 length: 12
V gene: TRBV27
D gene: TRBD1
clone size: .
J gene: TRBJ2-7
CDR3 protein: CASSSVPGQRFF
CDR3 DNA: TGTGCCAGCAGTTCCGTCCCGGGACAGCGGTTCTTC

CDR3 length: 18
V gene: TRBV7-2
D gene: TRBD1
clone size: .
J gene: TRBJ1-4
CDR3 protein: CASSLGGQGGAVNEKLFF
CDR3 DNA: TGTGCCAGCAGCTTAGGCGGACAGGGAGGGGCCGTAAATGAAAAACTGTTTTTT

CDR3 length: 13
V gene: TRBV2
D gene: .
clone size: .
J gene: TRBJ1-2
CDR3 protein: CASQGSSNYGYTF
CDR3 DNA: TGTGCCAGCCAGGGTAGTTCTAACTATGGCTACACCTTC

CDR3 length: 16
V gene: TRBV6-5
D gene: TRBD1
clone size: .
J gene: TRBJ1-1
CDR3 protein: CASSYSSGQGATEAFF
CDR3 DNA: TGTGCCAGCAGTTACTCATCCGGACAGGGAGCCACTGAAGCTTTCTTT

CDR3 length: 16
V gene: TRBV4-1
D gene: TRBD2
clone size: .
J gene: TRBJ2-7
CDR3 protein: CASSQEPLADSYEQYF
CDR3 DNA: TGCGCCAGCAGCCAAGAGCCACTAGCGGACTCCTACGAGCAGTACTTC

CDR3 length: 13
V gene: TRBV29-1
D gene: TRBD1
clone size: .
J gene: TRBJ2-1
CDR3 protein: CSVLGQGVYEQFF
CDR3 DNA: TGCAGCGTTCTAGGACAGGGTGTCTATGAGCAGTTCTTC

CDR3 length: 17
V gene: TRBV7-2
D gene: .
clone size: .
J gene: TRBJ1-3
CDR3 protein: CASSLGRMESSGNTIYF
CDR3 DNA: TGTGCCAGCAGCTTAGGTAGGATGGAGAGCTCTGGAAACACCATATATTTT

CDR3 length: 17
V gene: TRBV7-3
D gene: TRBD2
clone size: .
J gene: TRBJ2-1
CDR3 protein: CASSSGLAGGSYNEQFF
CDR3 DNA: TGTGCCAGCAGCTCCGGACTAGCGGGAGGGTCCTACAATGAGCAGTTCTTC

CDR3 length: 17
V gene: TRBV4-1
D gene: TRBD2
clone size: few
J gene: TRBJ2-3
CDR3 protein: CASSQLAGGPRTDTQYF
CDR3 DNA: TGCGCCAGCAGCCAACTAGCGGGAGGGCCTCGAACAGATACGCAGTATTTT

CDR3 length: 19
V gene: TRBV7-3
D gene: TRBD2
clone size: .
J gene: TRBJ2-1
CDR3 protein: CASSLRGTGLAGGGNEQFF
CDR3 DNA: TGTGCCAGCAGCTTAAGGGGGACGGGACTAGCGGGAGGAGGTAATGAGCAGTTCTTC

CDR3 length: 13
V gene: TRBV9
D gene: .
clone size: .
J gene: TRBJ1-2
CDR3 protein: CASSNRDNYGYPF
CDR3 DNA: TGTGCCAGCAGCAACAGGGATAACTATGGCTACCCCTTC

CDR3 length: 17
V gene: TRBV28
D gene: TRBD1
clone size: .
J gene: TRBJ1-5
CDR3 protein: CASSPFRGRDSNQPQHF
CDR3 DNA: TGTGCCAGCAGCCCTTTTAGGGGGCGTGATAGCAATCAGCCCCAGCATTTT

CDR3 length: 14
V gene: TRBV4-1
D gene: .
clone size: .
J gene: TRBJ1-3
CDR3 protein: CASSQRSSGNTIYF
CDR3 DNA: TGCGCCAGCAGCCAACGGAGCTCTGGAAACACCATATATTTT

CDR3 length: 14
V gene: TRBV11-2
D gene: TRBD1
clone size: once
J gene: TRBJ2-7
CDR3 protein: CASSITDRVGEQYF
CDR3 DNA: TGTGCCAGCAGCATCACGGACAGGGTGGGCGAGCAGTACTTC

CDR3 length: 16
V gene: TRBV7-9
D gene: TRBD1
clone size: few
J gene: TRBJ1-2
CDR3 protein: CASSLAHTGGARGYTF
CDR3 DNA: TGTGCCAGCAGCTTAGCGCACACAGGGGGCGCGAGGGGCTACACCTTC

CDR3 length: 15
V gene: TRBV19
D gene: TRBD1
clone size: .
J gene: TRBJ1-3
CDR3 protein: CASSVGQFSGNTIYF
CDR3 DNA: TGTGCCAGTAGTGTGGGACAGTTCTCTGGAAACACCATATATTTT

CDR3 length: 13
V gene: TRBV29-1
D gene: TRBD1
clone size: .
J gene: TRBJ2-5
CDR3 protein: CSVRQGATETQYF
CDR3 DNA: TGCAGCGTCCGACAGGGGGCTACGGAGACCCAGTACTTC

CDR3 length: 16
V gene: TRBV7-9
D gene: TRBD2
clone size: .
J gene: TRBJ2-7
CDR3 protein: CASSSQLLADSYEQYF
CDR3 DNA: TGTGCCAGCAGCTCTCAGCTACTAGCGGACTCCTACGAGCAGTACTTC

CDR3 length: 14
V gene: TRBV6-5
D gene: .
clone size: .
J gene: TRBJ1-1
CDR3 protein: CASSVRGSYTEAFF
CDR3 DNA: TGTGCCAGCAGCGTCCGGGGATCTTACACTGAAGCTTTCTTT

CDR3 length: 15
V gene: TRBV9
D gene: TRBD2
clone size: .
J gene: TRBJ2-5
CDR3 protein: CASTIAGGPRETQYF
CDR3 DNA: TGTGCCAGCACCATAGCGGGAGGGCCCAGAGAGACCCAGTACTTC

CDR3 length: 15
V gene: TRBV29-1
D gene: TRBD1
clone size: few
J gene: TRBJ2-7
CDR3 protein: CSVSPFGTDKYEQYF
CDR3 DNA: TGCAGCGTGAGCCCTTTTGGGACAGACAAGTACGAGCAGTACTTC

CDR3 length: 16
V gene: TRBV5-6
D gene: TRBD1
clone size: few
J gene: TRBJ2-7
CDR3 protein: CASSLAPTGNRHEQYF
CDR3 DNA: TGTGCCAGCAGCTTGGCTCCGACAGGGAATCGACACGAGCAGTACTTC

CDR3 length: 14
V gene: TRBV6-1
D gene: TRBD2
clone size: .
J gene: TRBJ2-7
CDR3 protein: CASIRLAGRDEQYF
CDR3 DNA: TGTGCCAGCATTCGACTAGCGGGGAGGGACGAGCAGTACTTC

CDR3 length: 13
V gene: TRBV7-9
D gene: .
clone size: .
J gene: TRBJ2-1
CDR3 protein: CASRGGVEGEQFF
CDR3 DNA: TGTGCCAGCAGGGGCGGGGTCGAGGGTGAGCAGTTCTTC

CDR3 length: 16
V gene: TRBV28
D gene: .
clone size: .
J gene: TRBJ2-7
CDR3 protein: CASSLSRRVVIYEQYF
CDR3 DNA: TGTGCCAGCAGTTTATCCCGACGGGTTGTAATCTACGAGCAGTACTTC

CDR3 length: 12
V gene: TRBV2
D gene: TRBD2
clone size: .
J gene: TRBJ2-5
CDR3 protein: CASSFPGLALYF
CDR3 DNA: TGTGCCAGCAGTTTCCCGGGACTAGCGCTGTACTTC

CDR3 length: 18
V gene: TRBV5-4
D gene: TRBD2
clone size: .
J gene: TRBJ2-3
CDR3 protein: CASSWAGRLAGGPDTQYF
CDR3 DNA: TGTGCCAGCAGCTGGGCGGGGCGACTAGCGGGAGGGCCGGATACGCAGTATTTT

CDR3 length: 14
V gene: TRBV27
D gene: TRBD1
clone size: .
J gene: TRBJ1-4
CDR3 protein: CASSFQGAGEKLFF
CDR3 DNA: TGTGCCAGCAGTTTTCAGGGGGCAGGTGAAAAACTGTTTTTT

CDR3 length: 16
V gene: TRBV6-5
D gene: .
clone size: few
J gene: TRBJ2-7
CDR3 protein: CASSYSAVTGSYEQYF
CDR3 DNA: TGTGCCAGCAGTTACTCAGCTGTTACCGGCTCCTACGAGCAGTACTTC

CDR3 length: 12
V gene: TRBV29-1
D gene: .
clone size: once
J gene: TRBJ2-7
CDR3 protein: CSVEFPCYEQYF
CDR3 DNA: TGCAGCGTTGAGTTTCCTTGTTACGAGCAGTACTTC

CDR3 length: 15
V gene: TRBV15
D gene: .
clone size: .
J gene: TRBJ1-4
CDR3 protein: CATSREGGTNEKLFF
CDR3 DNA: TGTGCCACCAGCAGAGAGGGGGGAACTAATGAAAAACTGTTTTTT

CDR3 length: 15
V gene: TRBV12-5
D gene: TRBD1
clone size: .
J gene: TRBJ1-2
CDR3 protein: CASGLTGQPLVGYTF
CDR3 DNA: TGTGCTAGTGGTTTGACGGGACAGCCGCTGGTTGGCTACACCTTC

CDR3 length: 14
V gene: TRBV23-1
D gene: TRBD1
clone size: few
J gene: TRBJ2-7
CDR3 protein: CASLRDRVYHEQYF
CDR3 DNA: TGCGCCAGTTTGAGGGACAGGGTATATCACGAGCAGTACTTC

CDR3 length: 14
V gene: TRBV2
D gene: TRBD2
clone size: .
J gene: TRBJ2-5
CDR3 protein: CASSEGLAGLGQYF
CDR3 DNA: TGTGCCAGCAGTGAGGGACTAGCGGGACTTGGACAGTACTTC

CDR3 length: 16
V gene: TRBV30
D gene: TRBD1
clone size: .
J gene: TRBJ1-1
CDR3 protein: CAWSLGILGTGTEAFF
CDR3 DNA: TGTGCCTGGAGTTTGGGTATATTGGGGACAGGGACTGAAGCTTTCTTT

CDR3 length: 13
V gene: TRBV6-5
D gene: .
clone size: .
J gene: TRBJ1-2
CDR3 protein: CASSSGDYYGYTF
CDR3 DNA: TGTGCCAGCAGCAGCGGGGACTACTATGGCTACACCTTC

CDR3 length: 13
V gene: TRBV27
D gene: .
clone size: .
J gene: TRBJ1-1
CDR3 protein: CASSFGFGAEAFF
CDR3 DNA: TGTGCCAGCAGTTTCGGGTTCGGCGCTGAAGCTTTCTTT

CDR3 length: 13
V gene: TRBV27
D gene: .
clone size: once
J gene: TRBJ1-3
CDR3 protein: CASSLSAGNTIYF
CDR3 DNA: TGTGCCAGCAGTTTATCGGCAGGAAACACCATATATTTT

CDR3 length: 12
V gene: TRBV7-9
D gene: TRBD2
clone size: .
J gene: TRBJ2-7
CDR3 protein: CSSSFGGYEQYF
CDR3 DNA: TGTTCCAGCAGCTTCGGGGGGTACGAGCAGTACTTC